This T cell receptor beta chain was recovered during a study of blood T cell repertoires in COVID-19. As for the study in general: Donors in the United States, Italy and Spain gave samples during acute or convalescent COVID-19. PBMCs, B-cell-depleted T cells, or T cells were the source of the cDNA or gDNA that made up the material.

The sample holds one count of this clone. This CDR3 comprises 17 residues. Germline V gene lookup returns CDR1 LNHDA and CDR2 SQIVND (reference sequence). Trimming shortened V by 4 bases and J by 0 bases, and 17 bases separated the two germline ends. Source study methods: Nucleated cell number was recorded as an estimate derived from reference gene primer amplification. TCRdb keeps only in-frame clones here, not all; method: immunoSEQ multiplex PCR. V and J calls and clone size follow that table, whereas D and trimming were derived from the DNA. The data show about 150,000 clones, about 73% seen once.

The chain employs TRBV19 and TRBJ2-3, with a possible D match to TRBD1 (6 bases). The sequenced sample consisted of peripheral blood. The receptor was isolated from an elderly man with acute or convalescent COVID-19. DNA for the CDR3: TGTGCCAGTAGTACCCCCTTACAGGGATCTAGCACAGATACGCAGTATTTT. Translation: CASSTPLQGSSTDTQYF.